The present TCR beta chain was sequenced within a study of blood T cell repertoires in COVID-19. Authors' data handling: Researchers report that nucleated cell counts were estimated from reference gene primer amplification. Profiling relied on immunoSEQ multiplex PCR, and the TCRdb table lists in-frame clones only, not all of them. V and J calls and clone size are given by that table; D and trimming were obtained from the DNA. The table lists about 120,000 clones, roughly 89% of them singletons. This CDR3 is 12 amino acids long. Trimming stripped 2 bases from V and 8 bases from J, with 5 bases between. Germline CDR1 and CDR2: SGHDT and YYEEEE. Residents of about two dozen US areas, aged roughly 18 to 89 years, made up the participants. Donors of Cohort 3 who recovered were those that had two negative PCRs, clearance, or symptom resolution.

This sequence was found in a woman in her 30s who had recovered from COVID-19. Sequencing was carried out using PBMCs or T cells enriched from blood (not recorded which). The gene calls are TRBV5-6 and TRBJ1-6; D is unresolved. The CDR3 DNA reads TGTGCCAGCAGCTTTGGAGATTCACCCCTCCACTTT. Protein: CASSFGDSPLHF.